The rows below give T cell receptor beta chains drawn from one sample of a study of T-cell reconstitution after alpha-beta-depleted transplantation in children. TCRdb re-called the PCR reads with MiXCR, one entry per CDR3 protein. The data show 330,000 or so distinct CDR3 sequences, over 7% seen once. Sequenced here: peripheral blood, sampled 360 days after TCRalphabeta/CD19-depleted stem cell transplant. These receptors all come from a female patient under 10 years old who had a stem cell transplant for Fanconi anemia, so the T cells may come from the graft donor. Each CDR3 is given with its conserved first and last residue. The D gene is left open where the match is weak.

J: TRBJ2-5
V: TRBV6-5
D: TRBD2
CDR3: CASSYMLAGETQYF

J: TRBJ1-1
V: TRBV5-1
D: .
CDR3: CASSGGQTNTEAFF

J: TRBJ2-7
V: TRBV3-1
D: .
CDR3: CASSRGGGEAYEQYF

J: TRBJ1-1
V: TRBV7-9
D: .
CDR3: CASATGERMNTEAFF

J: TRBJ1-4
V: TRBV7-2
D: TRBD1
CDR3: CASSPMVLYRQGDEKLFF

J: TRBJ2-1
V: TRBV7-7
D: .
CDR3: CASSFGLGDEQFF

J: TRBJ2-3
V: TRBV20-1
D: .
CDR3: CSARFQTATDTQYF

J: TRBJ1-1
V: TRBV7-9
D: .
CDR3: CASSRYEGDGRTEAFF

J: TRBJ1-3
V: TRBV15
D: .
CDR3: CATSSDIFSGNTIYF

J: TRBJ1-1
V: TRBV29-1
D: .
CDR3: CSGDRRNTEAFF

J: TRBJ1-3
V: TRBV5-1
D: .
CDR3: CASSPGYSGNTIYF

J: TRBJ2-1
V: TRBV12-3/TRBV12-4
D: TRBD2
CDR3: CASSLDTSGRSYNEQFF

J: TRBJ2-2
V: TRBV7-8
D: .
CDR3: CASSFVTGYTGELFF

J: TRBJ1-5
V: TRBV12-3/TRBV12-4
D: .
CDR3: CASSSVPGFQPQHF

J: TRBJ1-6
V: TRBV15
D: .
CDR3: CATSRDQDSPLHF

J: TRBJ1-2
V: TRBV28
D: TRBD1
CDR3: CASRAGGALNDGYTF

J: TRBJ2-3
V: TRBV7-9
D: .
CDR3: CASRSGLYRTDTQYF

J: TRBJ1-3
V: TRBV2
D: .
CDR3: CASSPETGNTIYF

J: TRBJ2-1
V: TRBV28
D: TRBD1
CDR3: CASSSIGGSRFNEQFF

J: TRBJ2-1
V: TRBV20-1
D: TRBD1
CDR3: CSARDPWGTVNNEQFF

J: TRBJ2-7
V: TRBV5-1
D: TRBD2
CDR3: CASSLAGGTFEEQYF

J: TRBJ1-4
V: TRBV4-3
D: .
CDR3: CASSQGREPLTNEKLFF

J: TRBJ1-4
V: TRBV7-9
D: .
CDR3: CASSLTQGGSEKLFF

J: TRBJ2-1
V: TRBV5-1
D: .
CDR3: CASSPWRGSYNEQFF

J: TRBJ2-5
V: TRBV25-1
D: TRBD2
CDR3: CASSGGLAPQETQYF

J: TRBJ2-2
V: TRBV7-9
D: .
CDR3: CALLGGELFF

J: TRBJ2-7
V: TRBV6-5
D: TRBD2
CDR3: CASSYPKGRGGYEQYF

J: TRBJ2-7
V: TRBV7-3
D: .
CDR3: CASSLSGGVNEQYF

J: TRBJ2-1
V: TRBV18
D: TRBD2
CDR3: CASSPWTSGNSYNEQFF

J: TRBJ2-1
V: TRBV15
D: .
CDR3: CATSRDRGHEQFF

J: TRBJ1-2
V: TRBV6-1
D: .
CDR3: CASTGPLGYGYTF

J: TRBJ1-1
V: TRBV7-8
D: .
CDR3: CASSLNQENTEAFF

J: TRBJ2-2
V: TRBV20-1
D: .
CDR3: CSATNRLGNTGELFF

J: TRBJ2-5
V: TRBV12-3/TRBV12-4
D: TRBD1
CDR3: CASRNRGLVETQYF

J: TRBJ1-1
V: TRBV14
D: .
CDR3: CASSLTGSSTEAFF

J: TRBJ2-3
V: TRBV7-3
D: .
CDR3: CASSRDIFTDTQYF

J: TRBJ1-2
V: TRBV28
D: TRBD1
CDR3: CASSHQGVNYGYTF